The sequence of this T cell receptor (beta chain) was determined in a study of shared clonotypes between healthy human individuals. Study summary: Three CD4 naive, three CD4 memory, two CD8 naive and one CD8 memory plate were used per donor. Study-level results: Blood was the sole source, and tissue repertoires probably differ.

Concerning this clone itself: Its specificity is not known.

In replicate PCRs of sorted subsets, around 0.2 ug DNA, about 30,000 T cell genomes, was used. Using immunoSEQ multiplex PCR, the repertoire was profiled, and TCRdb retains in-frame clones only, with some absent. Here the sample spans roughly 2,000,000 clones, 85% to 95% being singletons. The V gene's germline CDR1 is SGDLS and CDR2 YYNGEE. V was pared by 3 bases and J by 0 bases, with 10 bases between. The CDR3 is made up of 15 amino acids. Terminally differentiated effector memory CD45RA+ cells were left out of the naive CD8 fraction, which was CD45RO-negative and positively selected for CCR7. The sequenced sample consisted of naive CD8+ T cells from PBMCs. The chain employs TRBV9 and TRBJ2-1; D is unresolved. This sequence was found in a young man in good health. Some clones in this sample may be carry-over from other donors' samples. The CDR3 DNA follows: TGTGCCAGCAGCGCCAGAGTCCGCTCCTACAATGAGCAGTTCTTC. Protein product: CASSARVRSYNEQFF.